This TCR beta chain stems from a study of blood T cell repertoires in COVID-19. Study in general: Acute-phase and convalescent COVID-19 samples originated in the United States, Italy and Spain. PBMCs, B-cell-depleted T cells, or T cells were the source of the cDNA or gDNA that made up the material.

In the original processing: Counts of nucleated cells, estimated from reference gene primer amplification, were obtained. Assay: immunoSEQ multiplex PCR; the TCRdb copy retains only in-frame clones and omits some. That table furnishes V, J and clone size, whereas the DNA furnished D and trimming. The data show 120,000 to 150,000 clones, more than 75% seen once. This clone was counted a single time. With V trimmed by 4 bases and J by 1 base, 5 bases remained unmatched. The germline CDR1 and CDR2 sequences are SGHRS and YFSETQ. The CDR3 covers 16 residues. V gene TRBV5-1 combines with J gene TRBJ2-5, with 12 bases identical to TRBD1. The specimen was peripheral blood. This receptor was identified in a man in his fifties or sixties who had recovered from COVID-19. The CDR3 here is CASSKGDRGPQETQYF. CDR3 DNA: TGCGCCAGCAGCAAAGGGGACAGGGGGCCCCAAGAGACCCAGTACTTC.